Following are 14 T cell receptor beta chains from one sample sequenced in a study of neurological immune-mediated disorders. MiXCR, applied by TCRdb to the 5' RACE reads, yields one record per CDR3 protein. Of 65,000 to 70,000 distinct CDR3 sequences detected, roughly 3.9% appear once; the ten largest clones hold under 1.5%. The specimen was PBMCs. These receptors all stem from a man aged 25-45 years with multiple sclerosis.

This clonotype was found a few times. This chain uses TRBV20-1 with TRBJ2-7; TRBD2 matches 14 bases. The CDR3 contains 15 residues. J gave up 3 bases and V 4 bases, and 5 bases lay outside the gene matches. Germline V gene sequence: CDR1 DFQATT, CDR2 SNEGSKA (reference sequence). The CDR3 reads CSATPGLAGDYEQYF. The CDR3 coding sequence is TGCAGTGCTACCCCGGGACTAGCGGGGGACTACGAGCAGTACTTC.

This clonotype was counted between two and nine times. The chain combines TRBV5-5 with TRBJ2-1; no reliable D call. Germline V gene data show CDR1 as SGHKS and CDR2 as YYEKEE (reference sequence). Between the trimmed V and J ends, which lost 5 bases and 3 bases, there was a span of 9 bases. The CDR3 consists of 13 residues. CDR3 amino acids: CASSYERYNEQFF. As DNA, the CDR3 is TGTGCCAGCAGTTACGAACGCTACAATGAGCAGTTCTTC.

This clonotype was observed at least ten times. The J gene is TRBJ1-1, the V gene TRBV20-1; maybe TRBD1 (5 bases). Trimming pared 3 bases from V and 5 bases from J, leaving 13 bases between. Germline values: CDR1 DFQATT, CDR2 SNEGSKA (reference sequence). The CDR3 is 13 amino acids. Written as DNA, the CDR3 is TGCAGTGCTAGGGGGGGAGGCGATACTGAAGCTTTCTTT. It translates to CSARGGGDTEAFF.

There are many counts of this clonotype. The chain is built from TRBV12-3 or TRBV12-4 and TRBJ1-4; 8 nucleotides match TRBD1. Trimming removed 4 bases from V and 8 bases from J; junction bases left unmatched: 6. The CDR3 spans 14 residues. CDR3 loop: CASSSGGHGEKLFF. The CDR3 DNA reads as TGTGCCAGCAGTTCAGGGGGCCATGGAGAAAAACTGTTTTTT.

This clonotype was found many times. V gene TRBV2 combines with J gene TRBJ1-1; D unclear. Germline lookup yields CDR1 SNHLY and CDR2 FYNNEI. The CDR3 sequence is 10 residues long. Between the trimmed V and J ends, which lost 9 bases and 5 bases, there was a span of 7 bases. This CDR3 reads CASGWTEAFF. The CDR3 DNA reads TGTGCCAGTGGGTGGACTGAAGCTTTCTTT. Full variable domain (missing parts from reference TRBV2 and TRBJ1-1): EPEVTQTPSHQVTQMGQEVILRCVPISNHLYFYWYRQILGQKVEFLVSFYNNEISEKSEIFDDQFSVERPDGSNFTLKIRSTKLEDSAMYFCASGWTEAFFGQGTRLTVV.

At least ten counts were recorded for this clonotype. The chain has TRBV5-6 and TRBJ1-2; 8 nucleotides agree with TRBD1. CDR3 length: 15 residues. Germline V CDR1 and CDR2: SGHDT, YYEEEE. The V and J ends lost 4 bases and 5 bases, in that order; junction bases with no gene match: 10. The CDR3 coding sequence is TGTGCCAGCAGCCCGGGACAGGTCGCGGGATATGGCTACACCTTC. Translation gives CASSPGQVAGYGYTF.

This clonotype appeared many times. The CDR3 spells CATRRGAEAFF. CDR3 bases: TGTGCCACCCGACGAGGGGCGGAGGCTTTCTTT. V and J are TRBV6-5 and TRBJ1-1; possibly TRBD1 for D (5 bases). Trimming took 10 bases from V and 11 from J, leaving 17 bases between them. The CDR3 extends over 11 amino acids. CDR1 and CDR2 (germline): MNHEY, SVGAGI.

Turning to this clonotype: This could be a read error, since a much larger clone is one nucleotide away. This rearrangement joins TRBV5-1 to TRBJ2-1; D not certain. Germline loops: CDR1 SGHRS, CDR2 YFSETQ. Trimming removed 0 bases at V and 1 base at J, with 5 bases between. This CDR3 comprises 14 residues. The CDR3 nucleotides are TGCGCCAGCAGCTTGGGGAAGTCCTACAATGAGCAGTTCTTC. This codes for CASSLGKSYNEQFF.

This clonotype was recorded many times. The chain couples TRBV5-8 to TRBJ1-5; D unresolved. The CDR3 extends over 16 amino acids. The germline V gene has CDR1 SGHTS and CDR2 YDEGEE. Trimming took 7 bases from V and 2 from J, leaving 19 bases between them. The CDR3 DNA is TGTGCCAGCTTCCCCGGACGGGGTCGGGGCAATCAGCCCCAGCATTTT. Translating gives CASFPGRGRGNQPQHF.

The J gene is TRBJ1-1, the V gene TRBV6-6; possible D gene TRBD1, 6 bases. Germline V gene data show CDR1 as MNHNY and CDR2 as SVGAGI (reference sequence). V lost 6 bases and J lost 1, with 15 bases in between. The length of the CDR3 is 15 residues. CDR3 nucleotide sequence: TGTGCCAGCAGAACTCTTGACAGGAGGAACACTGAAGCTTTCTTT. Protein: CASRTLDRRNTEAFF.

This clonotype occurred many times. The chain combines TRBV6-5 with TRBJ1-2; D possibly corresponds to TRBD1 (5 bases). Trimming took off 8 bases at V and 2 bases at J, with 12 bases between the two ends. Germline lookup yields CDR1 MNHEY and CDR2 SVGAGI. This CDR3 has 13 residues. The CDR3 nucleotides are TGTGCCAGCGGTGGGGACGTCAACTATGGCTACACCTTC. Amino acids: CASGGDVNYGYTF.

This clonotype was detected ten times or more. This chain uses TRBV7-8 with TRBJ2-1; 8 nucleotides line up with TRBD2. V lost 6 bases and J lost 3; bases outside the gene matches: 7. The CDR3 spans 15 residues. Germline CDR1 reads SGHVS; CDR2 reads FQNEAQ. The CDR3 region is CASRPAGASYNEQFF. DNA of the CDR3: TGTGCCAGCAGGCCAGCGGGGGCCAGCTACAATGAGCAGTTCTTC.

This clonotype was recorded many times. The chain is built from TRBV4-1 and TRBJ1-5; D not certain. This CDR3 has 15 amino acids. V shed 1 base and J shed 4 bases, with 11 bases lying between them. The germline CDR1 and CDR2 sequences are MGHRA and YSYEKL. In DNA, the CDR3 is TGCGCCAGCAGCCAAGTCGGGCAGTATAATCAGCCCCAGCATTTT. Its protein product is CASSQVGQYNQPQHF.

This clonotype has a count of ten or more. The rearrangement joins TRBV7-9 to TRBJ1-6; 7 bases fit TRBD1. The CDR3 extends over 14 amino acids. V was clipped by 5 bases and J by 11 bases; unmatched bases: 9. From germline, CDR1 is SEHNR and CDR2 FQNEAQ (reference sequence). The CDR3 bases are TGTGCCAGCAGCCCAGTGACAGGGCAGGCACCCCTCCACTTT. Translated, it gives CASSPVTGQAPLHF. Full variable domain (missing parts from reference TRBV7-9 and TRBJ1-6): DTGVSQNPRHKITKRGQNVTFRCDPISEHNRLYWYRQTLGQGPEFLTYFQNEAQLEKSRLLSDRFSAERPKGSFSTLEIQRTEQGDSAMYLCASSPVTGQAPLHFGNGTRLTVT.